This TCR beta chain was sequenced for a study of early T cells in non-severe SARS-CoV-2 infection. Study in general: Alpha and beta chains were unpaired, from unsorted whole-blood bulk RNA. The study, taken as a whole, reports: The study's VDJdb matching favored anti-spike CD8 responses and missed private and CD4 specificities.

Each cDNA molecule carried a unique molecular identifier. TCRdb reprocessed the 5' RACE reads with MiXCR, giving one entry per CDR3 protein. The repertoire consists of around 44,000 distinct CDR3 sequences, with 7.7% occurring once and the leading ten covering 4.5% to 7%. The sample holds a few counts of this clonotype. Its antigen remains unknown. Germline CDR1 is GTSNPN and CDR2 is SVGIG (reference sequence). Trimming left V 0 bases short and J 4 bases short, with 7 bases between. The CDR3 loop spans 13 amino acids. Specimen: whole blood. The gene calls are TRBV30 and TRBJ1-5; no clear D. The TCR comes from an adult who was a healthcare worker with PCR-confirmed SARS-CoV-2 infection or an uninfected control (not recorded which). CDR3 loop: CAWSVYGNQPQHF. The CDR3 region has the DNA TGTGCCTGGAGTGTATACGGGAATCAGCCCCAGCATTTT.